The rows below give T cell receptor beta chains drawn from one sample of a study of blood T cells in healthy people across ages. One entry per CDR3 protein results from TCRdb running MiXCR on the 5' RACE reads. The sample yields fewer than 2 million distinct CDR3 sequences, more than 35% seen once. The sequenced material came from blood. Source of these receptors: a human donor in good health. Both conserved end residues are part of each CDR3. A D gene is named only where the DNA matches it firmly. Clone size appears in some rows only: once, few, many, or a class for an expanded clone.

length,J,D,V,size,DNA,CDR3
16,TRBJ1-2,TRBD1,TRBV15,-,TGTGCCACCAGCAGAGATTTGGCTGGGACAGGGTCTGACTACACCTTC,CATSRDLAGTGSDYTF
14,TRBJ1-6,-,TRBV12-3/TRBV12-4,-,TGTGCCAGCAGTCCCCCTAGGGATAATTCACCCCTCCACTTT,CASSPPRDNSPLHF
15,TRBJ2-5,-,TRBV4-3,few,TGCGCCAGCAGCCATGATGAGGGCCCATCTTTCGCCCAGTACTTC,CASSHDEGPSFAQYF
16,TRBJ2-1,-,TRBV9,once,TGTGCCAGCAGCGTCGCTGGGCAGAACTCCTACAATGAGCAGTTCTTC,CASSVAGQNSYNEQFF
14,TRBJ2-7,TRBD1,TRBV20-1,-,TGCAGTGCTAGCTTTGCCGGGACAGGGAACGAGCAGTACTTC,CSASFAGTGNEQYF
15,TRBJ1-5,-,TRBV9,-,TGTGCCAGCAGCGTAGATCTGGGAGCCCATCAGCCCCAGCATTTT,CASSVDLGAHQPQHF
11,TRBJ2-7,TRBD2,TRBV28,once,TGTGCCAGCAGTGGGGGGAGGGGTCTCTACTTC,CASSGGRGLYF
14,TRBJ1-1,-,TRBV11-2,many,TGTGCCAGCAGCTTAGGGGGCACGGCCAGAGGAGCTTTCTTT,CASSLGGTARGAFF
15,TRBJ2-7,TRBD2,TRBV28,few,TGTGCCAGCGACGAGTTTGCGGGGGGCCGACACGAGCAGTACTTC,CASDEFAGGRHEQYF
15,TRBJ2-1,-,TRBV11-1,few,TGTGCCAGCAGCTTAGGCCCCTACTCCTACAATGAGCAGTTCTTC,CASSLGPYSYNEQFF
14,TRBJ1-6,-,TRBV6-5,-,TGTGCCAGCAGTTACAGCTCCTATAATTCACCCCTCCACTTT,CASSYSSYNSPLHF